The clone carrying this T cell receptor beta chain was seen a handful of times. The length of the CDR3 is 14 residues. J lost 7 bases, V lost 1 base, and 6 bases had no gene match. Germline V gene data show CDR1 as SGHTA and CDR2 as FQGNSA. The data derive from a study of vaccination and CD4 T cells after COVID-19. TCRdb reprocessed the PCR reads via MiXCR and lists one record per CDR3 protein. The table includes roughly 30,000 distinct CDR3 sequences, around 53% detected once. Documented time point: late sampling 161 to 241 days after vaccination in a few convalescent patients. The V and J genes are TRBV7-2 and TRBJ1-2; 7 bases align to TRBD1. This specimen consisted of CD4+ T cells from blood, obtained about 7 months after SARS-CoV-2 vaccination. The origin of this receptor is a human donor who had recovered from COVID-19. The CDR3 sequence: CASSLGGGGSGYTF. The CDR3 DNA is TGTGCCAGCAGCTTAGGAGGAGGGGGCTCTGGCTACACCTTC.